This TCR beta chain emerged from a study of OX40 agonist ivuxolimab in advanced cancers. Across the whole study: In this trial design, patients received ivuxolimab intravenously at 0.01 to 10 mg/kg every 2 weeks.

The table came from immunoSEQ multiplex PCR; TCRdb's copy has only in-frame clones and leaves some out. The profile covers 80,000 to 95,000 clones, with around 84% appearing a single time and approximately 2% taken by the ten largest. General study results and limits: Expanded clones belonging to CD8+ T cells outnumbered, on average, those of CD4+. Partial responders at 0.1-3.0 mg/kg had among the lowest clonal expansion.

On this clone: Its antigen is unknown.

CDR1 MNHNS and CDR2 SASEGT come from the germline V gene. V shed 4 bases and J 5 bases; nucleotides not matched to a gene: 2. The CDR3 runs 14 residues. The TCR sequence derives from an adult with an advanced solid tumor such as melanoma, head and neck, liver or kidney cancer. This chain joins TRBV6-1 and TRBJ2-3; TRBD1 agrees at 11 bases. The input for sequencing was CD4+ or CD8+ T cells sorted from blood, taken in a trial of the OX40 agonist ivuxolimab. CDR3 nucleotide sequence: TGTGCCAGCAGTGCGGACAGGGGGCGAGATACGCAGTATTTT. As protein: CASSADRGRDTQYF.